The rows below give T cell receptor beta chains drawn from one sample of a study of blood T cell repertoires in COVID-19. TCRdb keeps only in-frame clones here, not all; method: immunoSEQ multiplex PCR. In the table there are under 250,000 clones, roughly 85% of which are singletons. The specimen sequenced was peripheral blood. The source of these receptors is a woman aged 65 to 85 with active or convalescent COVID-19. CDR3s leave out the opening cysteine and the closing phenylalanine or tryptophan. Fields, in order: V gene, J gene, D gene, clone size, CDR3 protein. D genes are given only for firm matches. Size is stated for part of the rows, as once, few or many counts, or as a class when the clone is expanded.

>TRBV3-1/TRBV3-2|TRBJ2-1|TRBD2|NA
ASSQEGLAGEWRMDNEQF
>TRBV27|TRBJ2-5|TRBD2|once
ASSPRTSGRSETQY
>TRBV2|TRBJ1-1|NA|NA
ASSEAPAGHKNTEAF
>TRBV4-1|TRBJ1-2|TRBD1|once
ASSQDATGQYGYT
>TRBV18|TRBJ1-1|TRBD1|NA
ASSPTGDWNTEAF
>TRBV6-5|TRBJ2-7|TRBD1|NA
ASSPAPGQGNEQY
>TRBV3-1/TRBV3-2|TRBJ2-3|NA|once
ASSQRVQGGTQY
>TRBV5-8|TRBJ2-2|TRBD2|NA
ASSGTGTSLVGGGELF
>TRBV12-5|TRBJ1-1|TRBD1|NA
ASALGDRGSGAF
>TRBV3-1/TRBV3-2|TRBJ2-2|TRBD1|once
ASSSRQGAANTGELF
>TRBV5-8|TRBJ2-1|TRBD2|NA
ASSLSLAGPSYNEQF
>TRBV5-4|TRBJ2-7|TRBD2|few
ASSLDLQRGADEQY
>TRBV19|TRBJ1-2|NA|NA
ASSIVNNHYGYT
>TRBV7-8|TRBJ1-2|NA|NA
ASSKGRADGYT
>TRBV29-1|TRBJ1-6|NA|NA
SVAARAHDTLH
>TRBV27|TRBJ2-2|TRBD2|NA
ASSLASGTNTGELF
>TRBV19|TRBJ1-6|TRBD1|NA
ASSLWTGEDSPLH
>TRBV7-9|TRBJ2-1|NA|few
ASKSSGPYNEQF
>TRBV5-1|TRBJ2-3|NA|NA
ASSLVQGTDTQY
>TRBV28|TRBJ2-3|TRBD2|NA
ASSLLAGGVDTQY
>TRBV11-3|TRBJ2-2|TRBD1|once
ASSLGQGYNGELF
>TRBV5-4|TRBJ1-2|NA|NA
ASSTQGKYGYT
>TRBV7-3|TRBJ1-2|TRBD1|NA
ASSPGDRSGYT
>TRBV10-3|TRBJ1-4|TRBD1|NA
ATQGDSEKLF
>TRBV5-4|TRBJ2-5|NA|NA
ASSTKGGDETQY
>TRBV6-5|TRBJ1-5|TRBD1|NA
ASSQDRGDQPQH
>TRBV5-6|TRBJ2-2|TRBD2|NA
ASSPPLAGGTGTGELF
>TRBV5-6|TRBJ1-3|NA|NA
ASSQQGPGNTIY
>TRBV19|TRBJ2-2|NA|NA
ASSPRGGAGVPRELF